One and the same sample provided the 28 T cell receptor beta chains below, sequenced in a study of shared clonotypes between healthy human individuals. Here immunoSEQ multiplex PCR was the method, and the copy in TCRdb shows in-frame clones only, minus some. The sample has 850,000 to 1,100,000 clones, around three quarters seen once. Sequenced sample: memory CD4+ T cells from PBMCs. The subset denotes: CD45RA-negative fraction. These receptor sequences come from a man aged 18-30 years in good health. Some clones in this sample may be carry-over from other donors' samples.

The gene calls are TRBV11-2 and TRBJ2-2; TRBD1 is a possible D gene (6 bases). V gave up 6 bases and J gave up 7 bases, with 18 bases separating them. Germline V gene sequence: CDR1 SGHAT, CDR2 FQNNGV. The CDR3 is 15 amino acids. CDR3 sequence (DNA): TGTGCCAGCAGACACCTCAGGGGTTTTGGCGGGGAGCTGTTTTTT. Its protein product is CASRHLRGFGGELFF.

In DNA form, the CDR3 reads TGTGCCAGCACCGATCCTTCTATAGAAAAACTGTTTTTT. This gives the protein CASTDPSIEKLFF. This chain joins TRBV28 and TRBJ1-4; no firm D call. Trimming took off 7 bases at V and 8 bases at J, with 14 bases between the two ends. The length of the CDR3 is 13 residues. Germline V gene lookup returns CDR1 MDHEN and CDR2 SYDVKM.

The CDR3 DNA is TGTGCCAGCAGCTTAACCCCTGGGCGGCAAGAGACCCAGTACTTC. Translating it yields CASSLTPGRQETQYF. The rearrangement links TRBV7-9 to TRBJ2-5; D remains unclear. The CDR3 loop spans 15 amino acids. V was shortened by 2 bases and J by 2 bases, with 12 bases between the two germline ends. Germline V CDR1 and CDR2: SEHNR, FQNEAQ (reference sequence). Full variable domain (remainder filled in from reference TRBV7-9 and TRBJ2-5): DTGVSQNPRHKITKRGQNVTFRCDPISEHNRLYWYRQTLGQGPEFLTYFQNEAQLEKSRLLSDRFSAERPKGSFSTLEIQRTEQGDSAMYLCASSLTPGRQETQYFGPGTRLLVL.

The chain employs TRBV27 and TRBJ2-5; D is uncertain. The germline V and J ends were trimmed by 5 bases and 0 bases, with 7 bases remaining between them. Germline CDR1 is MNHEY and CDR2 is SMNVEV (reference sequence). The CDR3 is 13 residues long. CDR3 loop: CASSKRHQETQYF. CDR3 DNA sequence: TGTGCCAGCAGTAAGCGCCACCAAGAGACCCAGTACTTC.

The rearrangement links TRBV9 to TRBJ2-7; 9 nucleotides agree with TRBD1. CDR3 length: 17 residues. Germline V gene sequence: CDR1 SGDLS, CDR2 YYNGEE. With 3 bases clipped from V and 1 base from J, the junction kept 11 bases outside the gene matches. The CDR3 region is CASSESQNGQGSYEQYF. The CDR3 coding sequence is TGTGCCAGCAGCGAGAGCCAAAACGGACAGGGGTCCTACGAGCAGTACTTC.

The chain links TRBV13 to TRBJ1-2; 7 bases line up with TRBD1. The CDR3 spans 15 residues. Germline CDR1 reads PRHDT; CDR2 reads FYEKMQ (reference sequence). V lost 5 bases, J lost 2 bases, and 8 bases stayed unmatched. CDR3: CASSPGQLKNYGYTF. In DNA form, the CDR3 reads TGTGCCAGCAGCCCGGGACAGTTAAAGAACTATGGCTACACCTTC.

The chain is built from TRBV18 and TRBJ2-1; TRBD2 agrees at 8 bases. The CDR3 is made up of 15 amino acids. The V gene end was trimmed by 3 bases and the J gene end by 5 bases; junction bases not matched to a gene: 6. Germline V gives CDR1 KGHSH, CDR2 LQKENI. This CDR3 is CASSPGLVTDNEQFF. Written as DNA, the CDR3 is TGTGCCAGCTCACCGGGACTAGTTACCGACAATGAGCAGTTCTTC.

The chain uses TRBV2 and TRBJ2-1, with TRBD2 identical over 10 bases. Germline-derived CDR1 and CDR2 are SNHLY and FYNNEI. The CDR3 totals 15 residues. V lost 3 bases, J lost 12 bases, and 11 bases stayed unmatched. CDR3 protein: CASSDPSGRKAWQFF. The CDR3, as DNA: TGTGCCAGCAGTGACCCTAGCGGGAGAAAGGCGTGGCAGTTCTTC.

This clone has a single count. The chain has TRBV18 and TRBJ1-2; no reliable D call. Germline V gives CDR1 KGHSH, CDR2 LQKENI. The CDR3 loop spans 16 amino acids. V was pared by 5 bases and J by 0 bases, with 16 bases between. The CDR3 reads CASSAGVGTANYGYTF. In nucleotides, the CDR3 is TGTGCCAGCTCAGCCGGAGTCGGTACAGCTAACTATGGCTACACCTTC.

The chain has TRBV9 and TRBJ1-1; D might be TRBD1 (6 bases). V lost 6 bases and J lost 0, with 12 bases in between. The CDR3 covers 14 residues. Germline V gene data show CDR1 as SGDLS and CDR2 as YYNGEE. The CDR3 coding sequence is TGTGCCAGCACCACGGGGGCTTTGAACACTGAAGCTTTCTTT. It translates to CASTTGALNTEAFF.

This clone was recorded a few times. The chain couples TRBV18 to TRBJ1-1; no firm D call. Germline CDR1 and CDR2: KGHSH and LQKENI. The CDR3 is made up of 15 amino acids. Trimming stripped 3 bases from V and 1 base from J, with 12 bases between. The CDR3 bases are TGTGCCAGCTCACCGGCCCAGGCCGCGAACACTGAAGCTTTCTTT. Its protein is CASSPAQAANTEAFF.

The V call is TRBV28, the J call TRBJ1-1, with 7 positions matching TRBD1. The CDR3 covers 14 residues. V lost 6 bases to trimming and J lost 6 bases; unmatched junction nucleotides: 10. Germline V gene lookup returns CDR1 MDHEN and CDR2 SYDVKM. The CDR3 DNA reads as TGTGCCAGCAGATTACAGGGGTCTCGCGCTGAAGCTTTCTTT. Translation gives CASRLQGSRAEAFF.

The chain has TRBV30 and TRBJ2-3; a possible D gene is TRBD2 (6 bases). This CDR3 region has 16 residues. V was shortened by 7 bases and J by 1 base, with 21 bases between the two germline ends. CDR1 and CDR2 (germline): GTSNPN, SVGIG (reference sequence). The CDR3 reads CASVPGLFRRTDTQYF. In DNA, the CDR3 is TGTGCCTCCGTCCCGGGACTGTTTCGACGCACAGATACGCAGTATTTT.

The rearrangement joins TRBV28 to TRBJ2-7, with 7 bases fitting TRBD2. The CDR3 has 15 residues. CDR1 and CDR2 (germline): MDHEN, SYDVKM. V gave up 6 bases and J gave up 6 bases; unmatched junction bases: 14. The CDR3 DNA reads as TGTGCCAGCAGCTTAAGCGGGACCCCGTCTGGCGAGCAGTACTTC. It encodes CASSLSGTPSGEQYF.

The V and J genes are TRBV29-1 and TRBJ2-3; 12 nucleotides match TRBD2. From germline, CDR1 is SQVTM and CDR2 ANQGSEA. The CDR3 spans 15 residues. V shed 5 bases, J shed 2 bases, and the junction held 5 bases outside the gene matches. CDR3 nucleotides: TGCAGCGTTCTCCGACTAGCGGGAGTCACAGATACGCAGTATTTT. It translates to CSVLRLAGVTDTQYF.

This clone has just a few counts. The chain couples TRBV2 to TRBJ1-5, with D possibly being TRBD1 (5 bases). With 2 bases removed from V and 5 bases from J, the gap between germline ends came to 10 bases. Germline V gives CDR1 SNHLY, CDR2 FYNNEI. The CDR3 consists of 14 residues. The CDR3 DNA sequence: TGTGCCAGCAGTGAAAGGATGGGGGATCAGCCCCAGCATTTT. Translating it yields CASSERMGDQPQHF.

The rearrangement uses TRBV10-3 and TRBJ1-3; 8 bases map to TRBD1. Per germline, CDR1 ENHRY and CDR2 SYGVKD. The CDR3 is 16 amino acids. V lost 7 bases to trimming and J lost 3 bases; unmatched junction nucleotides: 11. The chain's CDR3 is CAITQGQGAGGNTIYF. CDR3 in DNA: TGTGCCATCACTCAGGGGCAGGGGGCCGGTGGAAACACCATATATTTT.

CDR3 sequence reads: CASSLGSLAGAQETQYF. The CDR3 nucleotides are TGCGCCAGCAGCTTGGGATCACTAGCGGGGGCACAAGAGACCCAGTACTTC. This sequence joins TRBV5-1 and TRBJ2-5; TRBD2 agrees at 11 bases. The ends lost 0 bases at V and 2 bases at J; junction bases unmatched: 6. Germline V lookup: CDR1 SGHRS, CDR2 YFSETQ. The CDR3 is made up of 17 amino acids.

The V call is TRBV7-9, the J call TRBJ2-7; D unresolved. CDR1 and CDR2 from the germline V gene are SEHNR and FQNEAQ (reference sequence). CDR3 size: 16 residues. The germline V and J ends were trimmed by 6 bases and 2 bases, with 20 bases remaining between them. CDR3 in amino acids: CASSSNQVKTTYEQYF. CDR3 DNA: TGTGCCAGCAGTTCGAACCAGGTAAAAACAACCTACGAGCAGTACTTC.

In this sample, this clone turned up a few times. The V call is TRBV10-3, the J call TRBJ2-1; maybe TRBD2 (5 bases). Per germline, CDR1 ENHRY and CDR2 SYGVKD. Trimming took off 7 bases at V and 2 bases at J, with 9 bases between the two ends. CDR3 size: 13 residues. The CDR3 here is CAITRDPYNEQFF. The CDR3 nucleotides read TGTGCCATCACCCGGGATCCCTACAATGAGCAGTTCTTC.

The chain employs TRBV6-1 and TRBJ2-5, with D uncertain. The germline V gene encodes CDR1 MNHNS and CDR2 SASEGT. The CDR3 length is 16 residues. V was clipped by 4 bases and J by 2 bases, with 17 bases between them. The CDR3 here is CASSGGRVRVQETQYF. CDR3 nucleotide sequence: TGTGCCAGCAGTGGGGGTCGAGTGAGAGTTCAAGAGACCCAGTACTTC.

This rearrangement joins TRBV28 to TRBJ2-1; possibly TRBD2 for D (5 bases). Trimming removed 2 bases from V and 5 bases from J, with 13 bases in between. The CDR3 is made up of 15 amino acids. CDR1 is MDHEN and CDR2 is SYDVKM in the germline V gene. The CDR3 nucleotides are TGTGCCAGCAGTTTAGGCGGGCTCAGAAACAATGAGCAGTTCTTC. It translates to CASSLGGLRNNEQFF. Full variable domain (remainder filled in from reference TRBV28 and TRBJ2-1): DVKVTQSSRYLVKRTGEKVFLECVQDMDHENMFWYRQDPGLGLRLIYFSYDVKMKEKGDIPEGYSVSREKKERFSLILESASTNQTSMYLCASSLGGLRNNEQFFGPGTRLTVL.

V and J are TRBV7-9 and TRBJ2-7; perhaps TRBD2 as D (7 bases). Trimming left V 7 bases short and J 6 bases short, with 16 bases between. This CDR3 contains 13 residues. Germline V CDR1 and CDR2: SEHNR, FQNEAQ (reference sequence). The DNA of the CDR3 is TGTGCCAGCAACTTCCGGGGGGCAGGCGAGCAGTACTTC. Protein sequence: CASNFRGAGEQYF. The full variable domain, completed using reference TRBV7-9 and TRBJ2-7, is DTGVSQNPRHKITKRGQNVTFRCDPISEHNRLYWYRQTLGQGPEFLTYFQNEAQLEKSRLLSDRFSAERPKGSFSTLEIQRTEQGDSAMYLCASNFRGAGEQYFGPGTRLTVT.

This clone came up a few times. V gene TRBV19 combines with J gene TRBJ2-2, with 10 bases that match TRBD1. Germline CDR1 and CDR2: LNHDA and SQIVND (reference sequence). This CDR3 is 18 amino acids long. Trimming cost V 6 bases and J 2 bases; bases outside gene matches: 12. The CDR3 here is CASRVGGTGAANTGELFF. For the CDR3, the DNA is TGTGCCAGTAGGGTGGGAGGGACAGGGGCGGCAAACACCGGGGAGCTGTTTTTT.

The rearrangement uses TRBV5-4 and TRBJ2-2; 12 nucleotides match TRBD2. Germline V gene sequence: CDR1 SGHNT, CDR2 YYREEE (reference sequence). The CDR3 sequence is 15 residues long. Losses at the gene ends were 4 bases for V and 6 bases for J; bases not matched to a gene: 4. The CDR3 DNA reads TGTGCCAGCAGCAGGACTAGCGGGGCTGCCGGGGAGCTGTTTTTT. Encoded protein: CASSRTSGAAGELFF.

V usage is TRBV5-1 and J usage is TRBJ2-1; 7 positions match TRBD2. Germline V gene data show CDR1 as SGHRS and CDR2 as YFSETQ. V lost 3 bases, J lost 4 bases, and 16 bases stayed unmatched. The CDR3 has 18 residues. DNA of the CDR3: TGCGCCAGCAGCTCCCCTAGCGGCAAATTCGGTGGGTACAATGAGCAGTTCTTC. Amino acid sequence: CASSSPSGKFGGYNEQFF.

The J gene is TRBJ2-5, the V gene TRBV5-1, with 7 bases lining up with TRBD1. Germline CDR1 is SGHRS and CDR2 is YFSETQ. This CDR3 has 14 residues. After removal of 4 bases from V and 0 bases from J, the junction contained 3 bases not matched to a gene. CDR3 region: CASSGGQNQETQYF. Written as DNA, the CDR3 is TGCGCCAGCAGCGGGGGACAGAACCAAGAGACCCAGTACTTC.

This chain uses TRBV6-5 with TRBJ2-1; 15 nucleotides align to TRBD2. This CDR3 comprises 15 residues. J lost 7 bases, V lost 6 bases, and 4 bases had no gene match. Germline V gives CDR1 MNHEY, CDR2 SVGAGI. CDR3 region: CASRRGLAGGNEQFF. In DNA, the CDR3 is TGTGCCAGCAGACGAGGACTAGCGGGAGGGAATGAGCAGTTCTTC.